The 30 T cell receptor beta chains below come from one sample, sequenced in a study of blood T cell repertoires in COVID-19 (TCRdb year 2020). Library method: the immunoSEQ multiplex PCR assay. TCRdb's version of the immuneACCESS table is confined to in-frame rearrangements and falls short of the full clone set. An unresolved V gene accounts for under half of the shortfall where checked; the remainder is of unknown origin. Within this sample are about 73,000 clones, with about 88% of them counted one time only. Clones ranked in the top ten supply 8.9% of the sample. Input material: peripheral blood. The receptors derive from a man aged 80 or over with acute or convalescent COVID-19.

DNA of the CDR3: TGTGCCACCAGCAGAGAGCGGGCTAGCCTCTATGGCTACACCTTC. It translates to CATSRERASLYGYTF. The chain joins TRBV15 to TRBJ1-2; D not resolved. V was pared by 0 bases and J by 4 bases, with 12 bases between. Per germline, CDR1 LNHNV and CDR2 YYDKDF (reference sequence). CDR3 length equals 15 residues.

The chain carries TRBV7-9 and TRBJ1-5, with D perhaps matching TRBD1 (5 bases). CDR3 size: 12 residues. V lost 4 bases and J 5 bases, leaving 6 bases between the germline ends. Germline CDR1 is SEHNR and CDR2 is FQNEAQ (reference sequence). The CDR3, as DNA: TGTGCCAGCAGCTCGGGGGATCAGCCCCAGCATTTT. Protein product: CASSSGDQPQHF.

The DNA of the CDR3 is TGTGCCAGCAGCCAAGTAACCGCCTGGGGGGAATCTCTTGGTTCACCCCTCCACTTT. As protein: CASSQVTAWGESLGSPLHF. The chain combines TRBV3-1 (or the pseudogene TRBV3-2) with TRBJ1-6, with D perhaps TRBD1 (5 bases). The CDR3 is 19 amino acids. V lost 1 base and J lost 9, with 25 bases in between. The germline CDR1 and CDR2 sequences are LGHDT and YNNKEL (reference sequence).

Notes on this clone: The junction departs from germline at one end; a sequencing error may be responsible. The rearrangement uses TRBV30 and TRBJ2-1; D tentatively fits TRBD1 or TRBD2 (6 bases each). The CDR3 runs to 15 residues. Germline CDR1 and CDR2: GTSNPN and SVGIG (reference sequence). The DNA for the CDR3 is TGTGCCGGGAGGCATCGTGGGGGCGCCTACAATGAGCAGTTCTTC. Translated, it gives CAGRHRGGAYNEQFF.

CDR3: CASSEQIAFDQETQYF. CDR3 in DNA: TGTGCCAGCAGTGAACAAATAGCGTTCGATCAAGAGACCCAGTACTTC. The chain has TRBV25-1 and TRBJ2-5; possibly TRBD2 for D (5 bases). The germline V and J ends were trimmed by 2 bases and 2 bases, with 15 bases remaining between them. Germline CDR1 is MGHDK and CDR2 is SYGVNS. The CDR3 length is 16 residues.

The genes are TRBV13 and TRBJ2-7, with 10 bases aligning to TRBD2. V dropped 0 bases and J dropped 6; count of bases not matched to a gene: 11. The germline gives CDR1 PRHDT, CDR2 FYEKMQ (reference sequence). The CDR3 has 17 residues. The CDR3 protein is CASSLGLAGTAAFEQYF. The CDR3 DNA is TGTGCCAGCAGCTTAGGACTAGCGGGGACCGCAGCCTTCGAGCAGTACTTC.

This clone was detected once. The V call is TRBV6-5, the J call TRBJ1-1, with D possibly TRBD1 on 6 matching bases. The ends were cut back, 6 bases at V and 4 bases at J, with 15 bases in the middle. CDR1 and CDR2 (germline): MNHEY, SVGAGI. CDR3 length equals 14 residues. CDR3: CASSPVTGITEAFF. The CDR3, as DNA: TGTGCCAGCAGCCCGGTAACAGGGATCACTGAAGCTTTCTTT.

V and J are TRBV19 and TRBJ2-1, with TRBD2 as a possible D gene (6 bases). The germline CDR1 and CDR2 sequences are LNHDA and SQIVND (reference sequence). Between the trimmed V and J ends, which lost 3 bases and 3 bases, there was a span of 12 bases. There are 15 residues in the CDR3. This chain's CDR3 is CASSIGGTNYNEQFF. DNA for the CDR3: TGTGCCAGTAGTATTGGGGGGACCAACTACAATGAGCAGTTCTTC.

J is TRBJ2-4 and V is TRBV6-5, with 10 bases identical to TRBD1. The ends lost 6 bases at V and 1 base at J; junction bases unmatched: 3. CDR1 is MNHEY, CDR2 SVGAGI, per germline. The CDR3 spans 15 residues. The CDR3 coding sequence is TGTGCCAGCAGGAGACAGGGGGCCGCCAAAAACATTCAGTACTTC. Protein product: CASRRQGAAKNIQYF.

The chain recombines TRBV3-1 (or the pseudogene TRBV3-2) with TRBJ1-5, with TRBD1 identical over 7 bases. The germline CDR1 and CDR2 sequences are LGHDT and YNNKEL (reference sequence). J lost 3 bases, V lost 3 bases, and 2 bases had no gene match. The CDR3 totals 14 residues. In DNA, the CDR3 is TGTGCCAGCAGCCAGACAGGGCTCAATCAGCCCCAGCATTTT. It specifies CASSQTGLNQPQHF.

The rearrangement uses TRBV5-3 and TRBJ2-7; TRBD2 matches at 7 bases. TRBV5-3 is assigned to the ORF class and has an uncertain function. The CDR3 sequence is 15 residues long. The junction had 8 bases not matched to a gene; V was cut back by 3 bases and J by 2 bases. CDR3 in amino acids: CARSSGGGVPYEQYF. DNA of the CDR3: TGTGCCAGAAGCTCGGGGGGAGGGGTTCCCTACGAGCAGTACTTC.

The chain employs TRBV5-1 and TRBJ2-3, with TRBD2 as a possible D gene (5 bases). Germline CDR1 SGHRS, CDR2 YFSETQ. Trimming took 6 bases from V and 0 from J, leaving 17 bases between them. The CDR3 runs to 16 residues. The DNA for the CDR3 is TGCGCCAGCACCTCAGACGGGGTGTCTAGCACAGATACGCAGTATTTT. Translated: CASTSDGVSSTDTQYF.

The chain couples TRBV21-1 to TRBJ2-1; the table's D gene call, TRBD2, was not cross checked with the DNA. TRBV21-1 corresponds to a pseudogene. This CDR3 is built from 11 residues. CDR3: CASSNSNEQFF. In nucleotides, the CDR3 is TGTGCCAGCAGCAATTCGAATGAGCAGTTCTTC.

The chain has TRBV2 and TRBJ2-2, with a tentative D call TRBD1 (6 bases). CDR3 length: 17 amino acids. CDR1 is SNHLY and CDR2 is FYNNEI in the germline V gene. Deletions cut 6 bases from V and 7 bases from J, with 24 bases between. The CDR3 DNA is TGTGCCAGCAGGCGACAGGACGCTACTCCGCAGGGCGGGGAGCTGTTTTTT. Translation gives CASRRQDATPQGGELFF. The whole variable domain, remainder taken from reference TRBV2 and TRBJ2-2, is EPEVTQTPSHQVTQMGQEVILRCVPISNHLYFYWYRQILGQKVEFLVSFYNNEISEKSEIFDDQFSVERPDGSNFTLKIRSTKLEDSAMYFCASRRQDATPQGGELFFGEGSRLTVL.

This chain links TRBV4-1 with TRBJ1-5; perhaps TRBD1 as D (6 bases). There are 15 residues in the CDR3. Trimming took 0 bases from V and 4 from J, leaving 10 bases between them. Germline CDR1 reads MGHRA; CDR2 reads YSYEKL. The CDR3 sequence: CASSQDKTGNQPQHF. As DNA, the CDR3 is TGCGCCAGCAGCCAAGATAAAACAGGGAATCAGCCCCAGCATTTT.

The chain combines TRBV5-5 with TRBJ1-1, with 10 bases fitting TRBD1. With 2 bases clipped from V and 5 bases from J, the junction kept 3 bases outside the gene matches. Per the germline V gene, CDR1 is SGHKS and CDR2 is YYEKEE (reference sequence). This CDR3 has 14 amino acids. The CDR3 protein is CASSFRTGGTEAFF. The DNA for the CDR3 is TGTGCCAGCAGCTTCCGGACAGGGGGGACTGAAGCTTTCTTT.

The CDR3 bases are TGTGCCAGCAGCTTAGCGACGGGGATGAACACCGGGGAGCTGTTTTTT. Encoded protein: CASSLATGMNTGELFF. J is TRBJ2-2 and V is TRBV7-9; TRBD2 might be the D (5 bases). The germline V gene has CDR1 SEHNR and CDR2 FQNEAQ (reference sequence). There are 16 residues in the CDR3. V was trimmed by 0 bases and J by 1 base, leaving 9 bases between them.

The CDR3 coding sequence is TGTGCCAGCAGCTTTGTGTTAGTTACTAGCACAGATACGCAGTATTTT. It yields the protein CASSFVLVTSTDTQYF. The chain links TRBV11-2 to TRBJ2-3; D remains unclear. The germline V and J ends were trimmed by 3 bases and 0 bases, with 13 bases remaining between them. This CDR3 region has 16 residues. In germline, CDR1 is SGHAT, CDR2 FQNNGV.

This chain links TRBV29-1 with TRBJ2-2; TRBD1 matches at 7 bases. Germline V lookup: CDR1 SQVTM, CDR2 ANQGSEA. The CDR3 totals 13 residues. Germline trimming cut 6 bases from V and 4 bases from J; bases unmatched to any gene: 5. The CDR3 DNA reads TGCAGCGTCCGACAGGGCGGCACCGGGGAGCTGTTTTTT. It encodes CSVRQGGTGELFF.

This chain joins TRBV10-3 and TRBJ2-3; 11 bases match TRBD2. CDR3 length: 15 residues. Looked up from germline, CDR1 is ENHRY and CDR2 is SYGVKD. V gave up 11 bases and J gave up 2 bases; unmatched junction bases: 9. The DNA of the CDR3 is TGTGCCTCCGCGCCGGGACTAGCGGCCACAGATACGCAGTATTTT. Its translation is CASAPGLAATDTQYF.

Many counts were recorded for this clone. V is TRBV5-8 and J is TRBJ1-6; no firm D call. The CDR3 extends over 14 amino acids. CDR1 and CDR2 (germline): SGHTS, YDEGEE. V gave up 0 bases and J gave up 7 bases, with 8 bases separating them. Here the CDR3 reads CASSLGPTNSPLHF. CDR3 nucleotides: TGTGCCAGCAGCTTGGGACCGACAAATTCACCCCTCCACTTT.

This rearrangement joins TRBV30 to TRBJ1-5; 8 bases are a match to TRBD1. The J segment lost 6 bases and the V segment lost 0 bases, leaving 4 bases of the junction unmatched. Germline lookup yields CDR1 GTSNPN and CDR2 SVGIG (reference sequence). The CDR3 is 14 amino acids. For the CDR3, the DNA is TGTGCCTGGAGTGTTCGGACAGGGAGTCAGCCCCAGCATTTT. Its protein product is CAWSVRTGSQPQHF. The variable domain in full, with the rest retrieved from reference TRBV30 and TRBJ1-5, is SQTIHQWPATLVQPVGSPLSLECTVEGTSNPNLYWYRQAAGRGLQLLFYSVGIGQISSEVPQNLSASRPQDRQFILSSKKLLLSDSGFYLCAWSVRTGSQPQHFGDGTRLSIL.

The V gene is TRBV7-9, the J gene TRBJ1-4, with TRBD1 matching 10 bases. With V trimmed by 3 bases and J by 5 bases, 6 bases remained unmatched. Germline CDR1 and CDR2: SEHNR and FQNEAQ (reference sequence). The length of the CDR3 is 16 residues. The CDR3: CASSLTGGYGNEKLFF. The CDR3 DNA sequence: TGTGCCAGCAGCTTGACAGGGGGCTACGGAAATGAAAAACTGTTTTTT.

The chain joins TRBV10-3 to TRBJ2-1, with 11 bases that match TRBD2. The CDR3 is made up of 15 amino acids. J gave up 8 bases and V 6 bases, and 9 bases lay outside the gene matches. The germline V gene has CDR1 ENHRY and CDR2 SYGVKD. The CDR3 DNA sequence: TGTGCCATCAGCGAATTAGCGGGAGGGTTGGATGAGCAGTTCTTC. This gives the protein CAISELAGGLDEQFF.

J is TRBJ2-7 and V is TRBV5-1, with TRBD1 matching over 7 bases. Germline V gene data show CDR1 as SGHRS and CDR2 as YFSETQ. The CDR3 length is 13 residues. With 5 bases clipped from V and 6 bases from J, the junction kept 8 bases outside the gene matches. CDR3: CASSYDRVTEQYF. The CDR3 DNA reads TGCGCCAGCAGTTATGACAGGGTGACCGAGCAGTACTTC.

This clone was counted once. The chain recombines TRBV6-1 with TRBJ1-2; D remains ambiguous. The CDR3 totals 11 residues. Germline V gene data show CDR1 as MNHNS and CDR2 as SASEGT. The V gene lost 5 bases and the J gene lost 1 base, with 2 bases spanning the gap. CDR3 sequence: CASSYNYGYTF. Written as DNA, the CDR3 is TGTGCCAGCAGTTATAACTATGGCTACACCTTC.

The chain carries TRBV14 and TRBJ1-2, with D tentatively TRBD1 (5 bases). Germline-derived CDR1 and CDR2 are SGHDN and FVKESK. This CDR3 has 13 amino acids. Trimming pared 4 bases from V and 3 bases from J, leaving 9 bases between. As DNA, the CDR3 is TGTGCCAGCAGCCGGTCCAGGGACTATGGCTACACCTTC. It yields the protein CASSRSRDYGYTF.

This clone was found a few times. The chain is built from TRBV11-2 and TRBJ2-1; 7 bases are shared with TRBD1. This CDR3 is built from 14 residues. Germline CDR1 is SGHAT and CDR2 is FQNNGV. After removal of 3 bases from V and 2 bases from J, the junction contained 1 base not matched to a gene. The DNA for the CDR3 is TGTGCCAGCAGCTTGAGGGGGCCCTACAATGAGCAGTTCTTC. As protein: CASSLRGPYNEQFF.

The gene calls are TRBV5-4 and TRBJ1-6; D is perhaps TRBD1 (5 bases). V was pared by 0 bases and J by 7 bases, with 14 bases between. This CDR3 contains 16 residues. Germline V gene data show CDR1 as SGHNT and CDR2 as YYREEE (reference sequence). The CDR3: CASSLEMQGPNSPLHF. CDR3 DNA: TGTGCCAGCAGCTTGGAAATGCAGGGCCCAAATTCACCCCTCCACTTT.

The CDR3 loop is CASSITSGGSYEQYF. CDR3 nucleotides: TGTGCCAGTAGTATAACTAGCGGGGGGTCCTACGAGCAGTACTTC. This chain links TRBV19 with TRBJ2-7, with 12 bases matching TRBD2. CDR1 and CDR2 (germline): LNHDA, SQIVND (reference sequence). V was clipped by 2 bases and J by 1 base; unmatched bases: 0. The CDR3 contains 15 residues.